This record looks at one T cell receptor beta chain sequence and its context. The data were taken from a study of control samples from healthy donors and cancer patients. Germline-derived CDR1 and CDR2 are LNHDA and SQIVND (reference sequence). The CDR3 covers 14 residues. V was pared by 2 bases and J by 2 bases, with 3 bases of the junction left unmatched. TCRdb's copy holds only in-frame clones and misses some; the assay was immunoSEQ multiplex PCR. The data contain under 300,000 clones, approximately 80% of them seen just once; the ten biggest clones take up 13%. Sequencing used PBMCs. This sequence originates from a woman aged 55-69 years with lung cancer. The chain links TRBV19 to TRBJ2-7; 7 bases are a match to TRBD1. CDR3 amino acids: CASSIQTGTYEQYF. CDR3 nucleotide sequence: TGTGCCAGTAGTATACAGACAGGGACCTACGAGCAGTACTTC.